These 21 T cell receptor beta chains were all obtained from the same sample, sequenced in a study of blood T cells in healthy people across ages (dated by TCRdb to the mid-2010s). Library preparation was by 5' RACE. A second roughly 6 to 12 cycle PCR used a sample-barcoded 5' primer and a J-beta primer mix. TCRdb ran its own pipeline on the public reads, namely fastp trimming at Q25 and MiXCR clone calling, and kept in-frame beta chains. Entries that share a CDR3 protein sequence are merged under the most common genes and DNA. The sample records 1.5 million to 2 million distinct CDR3 sequences, 30% to 40% of which are singletons. The ten largest clones represent roughly 23% of the sample. Specimen: blood. Receptors originate from a human donor in good health.

This clonotype was seen repeatedly, ten times or more. The junction departs from germline at one end; a sequencing error may be responsible. V is TRBV12-3 or TRBV12-4 and J is TRBJ2-3, with D possibly being TRBD1 or TRBD2 (5 bases each). This CDR3 comprises 12 residues. The CDR3 sequence: CASSLGADTQYF. CDR3 bases: TGCGCCAGCAGCTTGGGGGCAGATACGCAGTATTTT.

This clonotype was counted a few times. This chain connects TRBV12-3 or TRBV12-4 to TRBJ2-7; 7 nucleotides line up with TRBD2. J gave up 6 bases and V 6 bases, and 26 bases lay outside the gene matches. There are 19 residues in the CDR3. CDR3 sequence (DNA): TGTGCCAGCAGCAAAAGCCAAAGAGCTTTTGGACTAGAACTTTCCGAGCAGTACTTC. Its protein is CASSKSQRAFGLELSEQYF.

This clonotype was detected a few times. The chain carries TRBV6-2 or TRBV6-3 and TRBJ1-1, with TRBD1 matching over 9 bases. J gave up 4 bases and V 7 bases, and 7 bases lay outside the gene matches. The germline gives CDR1 MNHEY, CDR2 SVGEGT. The CDR3 is made up of 14 amino acids. DNA for the CDR3: TGTGCCAGCAAGATTCAGACAGGGGGCACTGAAGCTTTCTTT. Its protein product is CASKIQTGGTEAFF.

The V call is TRBV24-1, the J call TRBJ1-2; TRBD1 matches 8 bases. The CDR3 is 12 amino acids. Trimming removed 4 bases from V and 6 bases from J; junction bases left unmatched: 0. Germline CDR1 reads KGHDR; CDR2 reads SFDVKD. CDR3 residues: CATSEDRDGYTF. CDR3 coding DNA: TGTGCCACCAGTGAGGACAGGGATGGCTACACCTTC.

Many counts were recorded for this clonotype. The chain links TRBV6-6 to TRBJ1-2, with D unclear. There are 13 residues in the CDR3. CDR1 MNHNY and CDR2 SVGAGI come from the germline V gene (reference sequence). Trimming removed 6 bases from V and 0 bases from J, with 8 bases in between. CDR3 nucleotide sequence: TGTGCCAGCAGCTACGGCCCTAACTATGGCTACACCTTC. Translation gives CASSYGPNYGYTF.

The chain carries TRBV10-3 and TRBJ1-5; TRBD1 is a possible D gene (5 bases). CDR3 length: 15 residues. CDR1 is ENHRY and CDR2 is SYGVKD in the germline V gene. V dropped 4 bases and J dropped 0 bases, with 10 bases sitting between them. For the CDR3, the DNA is TGTGCCATCAGTGTCGGAGGGGATAGCAATCAGCCCCAGCATTTT. Protein product: CAISVGGDSNQPQHF.

The rearrangement links TRBV20-1 to TRBJ1-4; D not certain. The germline V gene has CDR1 DFQATT and CDR2 SNEGSKA (reference sequence). The CDR3 has 14 residues. The V gene lost 6 bases and the J gene lost 14 bases, with 25 bases spanning the gap. CDR3 sequence: CSAGEGFDGKRLFF. The CDR3 DNA follows: TGCAGTGCCGGAGAGGGATTCGACGGTAAACGGCTGTTTTTT.

Concerning this clonotype: This clone may be a read error of a much larger clone one base away. This sequence joins TRBV20-1 and TRBJ1-2; TRBD1 agrees at 8 bases. The J segment lost 8 bases and the V segment lost 3 bases, leaving 5 bases of the junction unmatched. Per germline, CDR1 DFQATT and CDR2 SNEGSKA (reference sequence). CDR3 length: 12 amino acids. The CDR3 DNA reads TGCAGTGCTAGTGGACAGGGCAGCGGCTACACCTTC. It specifies CSASGQGSGYTF.

This sequence joins TRBV2 and TRBJ2-1; 9 bases align to TRBD2. Germline V lookup: CDR1 SNHLY, CDR2 FYNNEI. J was trimmed by 3 bases and V by 2 bases; bases with no gene match: 5. This CDR3 has 16 residues. CDR3: CASSELSAGGYNEQFF. The CDR3 DNA follows: TGTGCCAGCAGTGAATTGTCAGCGGGGGGCTACAATGAGCAGTTCTTC.

V and J are TRBV12-3 or TRBV12-4 and TRBJ1-5; a weak D match, TRBD1 (6 bases). Trimming left V 3 bases short and J 3 bases short, with 9 bases between. The CDR3 is 14 amino acids. DNA of the CDR3: TGTGCCAGCAGTTTGTACAGGGACAATCAGCCCCAGCATTTT. Its protein is CASSLYRDNQPQHF.

This clonotype turned up a few times. The chain is built from TRBV7-2 and TRBJ2-4, with D hard to call. V was pared by 7 bases and J by 0 bases, with 7 bases between. The germline CDR1 and CDR2 sequences are SGHTA and FQGNSA. The CDR3 consists of 13 residues. The CDR3 region is CASTALAKNIQYF. The CDR3 DNA reads TGTGCCAGCACGGCTTTAGCCAAAAACATTCAGTACTTC.

This clonotype was observed once. The gene calls are TRBV6-6 and TRBJ2-7, with D possibly being TRBD1 (5 bases). This CDR3 has 13 residues. CDR1 and CDR2 from the germline V gene are MNHNY and SVGAGI (reference sequence). The V gene lost 11 bases and the J gene lost 5 bases, with 19 bases spanning the gap. The CDR3 here is CAGGRVLKDEQYF. The CDR3 DNA reads as TGTGCCGGCGGCAGGGTGCTTAAGGACGAGCAGTACTTC.

The gene calls are TRBV12-3 or TRBV12-4 and TRBJ1-5, with D uncertain. The CDR3 covers 12 residues. Trimming left V 5 bases short and J 6 bases short, with 8 bases between. CDR3 bases: TGTGCCAGCAGTCCATCTTCTCAGCCCCAGCATTTT. It specifies CASSPSSQPQHF.

The sample holds a few counts of this clonotype. This chain uses TRBV24-1 with TRBJ2-7; 8 bases match TRBD2. Germline V lookup: CDR1 KGHDR, CDR2 SFDVKD. Trimming at V came to 1 base and at J to 3 bases, leaving 10 bases not matched to a gene. The CDR3 sequence is 17 residues long. CDR3 loop: CATSDLFGSGDHYEQYF. DNA for the CDR3: TGTGCCACCAGTGATTTATTCGGTAGCGGGGATCACTACGAGCAGTACTTC.

This clonotype was recorded many times. The rearrangement uses TRBV29-1 and TRBJ2-1; 9 bases are a match to TRBD2. The CDR3 spans 15 residues. From germline, CDR1 is SQVTM and CDR2 ANQGSEA. After removal of 5 bases from V and 2 bases from J, the junction contained 7 bases not matched to a gene. CDR3 bases: TGCAGCGTTAATCCAGCGGGGGGCCCCTACAATGAGCAGTTCTTC. Its protein product is CSVNPAGGPYNEQFF.

The DNA for the CDR3 is TGTGCCAGCTTATCGGGGACCCCGTTAATGGAGCAGTACTTC. Residues: CASLSGTPLMEQYF. The chain recombines TRBV28 with TRBJ2-7; D tentatively fits TRBD1 or TRBD2 (5 bases each). The CDR3 extends over 14 amino acids. Per the germline V gene, CDR1 is MDHEN and CDR2 is SYDVKM. With 8 bases removed from V and 7 bases from J, the gap between germline ends came to 21 bases. The whole variable domain, filled in from reference TRBV28 and TRBJ2-7, reads DVKVTQSSRYLVKRTGEKVFLECVQDMDHENMFWYRQDPGLGLRLIYFSYDVKMKEKGDIPEGYSVSREKKERFSLILESASTNQTSMYLCASLSGTPLMEQYFGPGTRLTVT.

The genes are TRBV15 and TRBJ1-6, with no clear D. The germline gives CDR1 LNHNV, CDR2 YYDKDF (reference sequence). The length of the CDR3 is 16 residues. Trimming pared 3 bases from V and 0 bases from J, leaving 9 bases between. As DNA, the CDR3 is TGTGCCACCAGCAGGGAACTAAGCTCCTATAATTCACCCCTCCACTTT. It codes for CATSRELSSYNSPLHF.

On this clonotype: The junction and the germline gene differ at one end; a read error may be behind it. The chain is built from TRBV7-2 and TRBJ2-5, with TRBD1 matching 7 bases. The CDR3 covers 15 residues. Per germline, CDR1 SGHTA and CDR2 FQGNSA. CDR3 sequence: CASSLNRDSQETLYF. CDR3 bases: TGTGCCAGCAGCTTAAACCGGGACAGCCAAGAGACCCTGTACTTC.

This clonotype was seen a handful of times. A junction end diverges from the germline sequence, so it may reflect a read error. The J gene is TRBJ1-2, the V gene TRBV7-9, with TRBD1 matching 8 bases. The CDR3 has 16 residues. Germline CDR1 SEHNR, CDR2 FQNEAQ (reference sequence). In nucleotides, the CDR3 is TGTGCCTGCAGCTCACCGCAGGGGGCGCGTAAAGATGGCTACACCTTC. Its protein product is CACSSPQGARKDGYTF.

The chain carries TRBV20-1 and TRBJ2-7; D may be TRBD1 (6 bases). Germline V CDR1 and CDR2: DFQATT, SNEGSKA (reference sequence). The CDR3 is 15 amino acids. V lost 1 base and J 6 bases, leaving 19 bases between the germline ends. CDR3 nucleotides: TGCAGTGCTAGAGTCGGGCAGGGGAATTGGGCCGAGCAGTACTTC. Translated, it gives CSARVGQGNWAEQYF.

The chain uses TRBV9 and TRBJ1-5; maybe TRBD1 (6 bases). Trimming pared 1 base from V and 3 bases from J, leaving 8 bases between. The CDR3 runs 14 residues. CDR1 SGDLS and CDR2 YYNGEE come from the germline V gene. The DNA for the CDR3 is TGTGCCAGCAGCGTAAGGGGGACCAATCAGCCCCAGCATTTT. This translates into CASSVRGTNQPQHF.